The 32 T cell receptor beta chains given below trace back to one sample, sequenced in a study of T cells in Graves' hyperthyroidism and ophthalmopathy. TCR beta CDR3 sequences were amplified from RNA transcripts. The study used the HTBI primer set for a first-round RT-PCR of the TCR CDR3. TCRdb called the multiplex PCR reads again in MiXCR, with one record for every CDR3 protein. This sample has around 450,000 distinct CDR3 sequences, with 15% to 19% found just once. What was sequenced was blood. These receptors were taken from a woman between 18 and 30 years old with Graves' hyperthyroidism.

The chain is built from TRBV20-1 and TRBJ2-7; 9 bases are shared with TRBD2. The CDR3 sequence is 13 residues long. Per the germline V gene, CDR1 is DFQATT and CDR2 is SNEGSKA (reference sequence). Unmatched junction bases numbered 4, after V lost 3 bases and J lost 4 bases. CDR3 coding DNA: TGCAGTGCTAGGGGCGGGAGGGAATACGAGCAGTACTTC. Its protein is CSARGGREYEQYF.

This clonotype was counted at least ten times. The chain has TRBV20-1 and TRBJ1-1, with D possibly being TRBD1 (5 bases). V gave up 0 bases and J gave up 1 base, with 12 bases separating them. Germline values: CDR1 DFQATT, CDR2 SNEGSKA (reference sequence). The CDR3 is made up of 15 amino acids. CDR3 sequence reads: CSAREQGWGNTEAFF. The CDR3 DNA sequence: TGCAGTGCTAGAGAGCAGGGTTGGGGGAACACTGAAGCTTTCTTT.

This chain's CDR3 is CASSFRGLNQPQHF. CDR3 nucleotides: TGTGCCAGCAGCTTCCGGGGCTTGAATCAGCCCCAGCATTTT. V gene TRBV7-9 combines with J gene TRBJ1-5; a weak D match, TRBD1 (5 bases). V was clipped by 3 bases and J by 4 bases, with 10 bases between them. The CDR3 runs to 14 residues. CDR1 SEHNR and CDR2 FQNEAQ come from the germline V gene (reference sequence).

This clonotype was observed a few times. The chain links TRBV7-2 to TRBJ1-2; no definite D call. The V end was cut by 3 bases, the J end by 3 bases, with 8 bases between. This CDR3 has 13 residues. Germline lookup yields CDR1 SGHTA and CDR2 FQGNSA. CDR3 sequence: CASSLPSDYGYTF. CDR3 DNA: TGTGCCAGCAGCTTGCCCAGCGACTATGGCTACACCTTC.

This clonotype came up a few times. This chain joins TRBV28 and TRBJ1-4; D call uncertain. The CDR3 runs to 15 residues. The V gene's germline CDR1 is MDHEN and CDR2 SYDVKM. The germline V and J ends were trimmed by 7 bases and 0 bases, with 12 bases remaining between them. CDR3 nucleotide sequence: TGTGCCAGCACCACCCCCGGGGCAACTAATGAAAAACTGTTTTTT. It is translated as CASTTPGATNEKLFF.

V and J are TRBV15 and TRBJ1-4; D not certain. CDR1 is LNHNV and CDR2 is YYDKDF in the germline V gene (reference sequence). V lost 5 bases and J lost 4, with 11 bases in between. There are 14 residues in the CDR3. The DNA of the CDR3 is TGTGCCACCAGCCGAGTTCCGATTAATGAAAAACTGTTTTTT. Translation gives CATSRVPINEKLFF.

This clonotype was detected many times. The chain joins TRBV11-3 to TRBJ2-7, with 7 bases that match TRBD1. The V gene's germline CDR1 is SGHNT and CDR2 YENEEA. V was pared by 1 base and J by 0 bases, with 6 bases of the junction left unmatched. This CDR3 is built from 16 residues. CDR3 coding DNA: TGTGCCAGCAGCTTAGGGGTCGCAGGGGGCTCCTACGAGCAGTACTTC. As protein: CASSLGVAGGSYEQYF.

The table lists this clonotype with many counts. The gene calls are TRBV6-1 and TRBJ2-3, with a weak D call TRBD1 (6 bases). Germline CDR1 is MNHNS and CDR2 is SASEGT. The CDR3 runs to 14 residues. V was clipped by 4 bases and J by 4 bases, with 12 bases between them. Written as DNA, the CDR3 is TGTGCCAGCAGTGCCTACAGGGTTTCAGATACGCAGTATTTT. Amino acid sequence: CASSAYRVSDTQYF.

J is TRBJ2-1 and V is TRBV9; D remains unclear. This CDR3 contains 15 residues. Germline CDR1 SGDLS, CDR2 YYNGEE. V was clipped by 0 bases and J by 3 bases, with 10 bases between them. Here the CDR3 reads CASSVEGVGYNEQFF. DNA for the CDR3: TGTGCCAGCAGCGTAGAAGGCGTTGGCTACAATGAGCAGTTCTTC. The variable domain in full, with the rest retrieved from reference TRBV9 and TRBJ2-1, is DSGVTQTPKHLITATGQRVTLRCSPRSGDLSVYWYQQSLDQGLQFLIQYYNGEERAKGNILERFSAQQFPDLHSELNLSSLELGDSALYFCASSVEGVGYNEQFFGPGTRLTVL.

This clonotype was recorded a few times. CDR3 in amino acids: CASSSDRQVSNTEAFF. In DNA, the CDR3 is TGTGCCAGCAGCTCCGACCGACAGGTCTCGAACACTGAAGCTTTCTTT. The chain has TRBV5-6 and TRBJ1-1, with D perhaps TRBD1 (6 bases). This CDR3 is built from 16 residues. V was trimmed by 3 bases and J by 1 base, leaving 16 bases between them. Germline V CDR1 and CDR2: SGHDT, YYEEEE. Variable domain in full (rest from reference TRBV5-6 and TRBJ1-1): DAGVTQSPTHLIKTRGQQVTLRCSPKSGHDTVSWYQQALGQGPQFIFQYYEEEERQRGNFPDRFSGHQFPNYSSELNVNALLLGDSALYLCASSSDRQVSNTEAFFGQGTRLTVV.

The rearrangement links TRBV6-9 to TRBJ2-4; 7 bases line up with TRBD2. Germline V lookup: CDR1 MNHGY, CDR2 SVAAGI. The CDR3 sequence is 16 residues long. Losses at the gene ends were 2 bases for V and 3 bases for J; bases not matched to a gene: 7. The CDR3 protein is CASSYTLAEDKNIQYF. The CDR3 DNA is TGTGCCAGCAGTTATACCCTAGCGGAGGACAAAAACATTCAGTACTTC.

This clonotype was seen at least ten times. The chain uses TRBV6-1 and TRBJ1-1, with D possibly matching TRBD1 (5 bases). Per the germline V gene, CDR1 is MNHNS and CDR2 is SASEGT. The CDR3 contains 14 residues. Between the trimmed V and J ends, which lost 5 bases and 2 bases, there was a span of 12 bases. CDR3 amino acids: CASSPLDSNTEAFF. In nucleotides, the CDR3 is TGTGCCAGCAGTCCTCTCGACAGTAACACTGAAGCTTTCTTT.

This clonotype showed up just a few times. The gene calls are TRBV5-6 and TRBJ2-4; 8 nucleotides match TRBD1. V shed 5 bases and J 5 bases; nucleotides not matched to a gene: 9. This CDR3 has 15 residues. Germline CDR1 is SGHDT and CDR2 is YYEEEE. The CDR3 bases are TGTGCCAGCAGACCCAGGGGGCGACTCCAAAACATTCAGTACTTC. As protein: CASRPRGRLQNIQYF.

The J gene is TRBJ2-2, the V gene TRBV7-9; D is unclear. This CDR3 has 13 amino acids. CDR1 is SEHNR, CDR2 FQNEAQ, per germline (reference sequence). The ends were cut back, 6 bases at V and 5 bases at J, with 10 bases in the middle. As DNA, the CDR3 is TGTGCCAGCAGGCCCAAGGGAACCGGGGAGCTGTTTTTT. This encodes CASRPKGTGELFF.

This clonotype was recorded at least ten times. The rearrangement links TRBV11-2 to TRBJ1-2, with D uncertain. V shed 5 bases and J shed 14 bases, with 21 bases lying between them. The CDR3 runs to 13 residues. Looked up from germline, CDR1 is SGHAT and CDR2 is FQNNGV. The CDR3 nucleotides are TGTGCCAGCAGCACCCGGCCCCGACCTGAAAAAACCTTC. It is translated as CASSTRPRPEKTF.

This clonotype has a handful of counts. Germline is not matched at one junction end, which may reflect a read error. J is TRBJ2-2 and V is TRBV19; 13 bases line up with TRBD2. The CDR3 is made up of 17 amino acids. Germline-derived CDR1 and CDR2 are LNHDA and SQIVND (reference sequence). The DNA for the CDR3 is TGTGCCAGTAGCATAGGACTAGCGGGAGCCAACACCGGGGAGCTGTTTTTT. It translates to CASSIGLAGANTGELFF.

This clonotype was recorded many times. The chain joins TRBV2 to TRBJ2-3, with TRBD1 identical over 10 bases. J gave up 4 bases and V 4 bases, and 8 bases lay outside the gene matches. CDR3 length: 16 amino acids. Germline V gene lookup returns CDR1 SNHLY and CDR2 FYNNEI. CDR3 residues: CASSVRQGARSDTQYF. Here the CDR3 DNA reads TGTGCCAGCAGTGTTCGACAGGGGGCTCGATCAGATACGCAGTATTTT.

This clonotype has ten or more counts. The chain has TRBV12-3 or TRBV12-4 and TRBJ2-5; D possibly corresponds to TRBD1 (6 bases). V lost 3 bases and J lost 12, with 11 bases in between. The length of the CDR3 is 11 residues. CDR3 nucleotide sequence: TGTGCCAGCAGTTTGGGCACAGGGAAGTACTTC. Protein: CASSLGTGKYF.

This chain joins TRBV12-3 or TRBV12-4 and TRBJ2-1, with 8 bases matching TRBD2. There are 15 residues in the CDR3. Unmatched junction bases numbered 6, after V lost 3 bases and J lost 5 bases. The CDR3 region is CASSFITSGDNEQFF. CDR3 sequence (DNA): TGTGCCAGCAGTTTTATTACTAGCGGTGACAATGAGCAGTTCTTC.

The genes are TRBV2 and TRBJ1-6, with D tentatively TRBD1 (6 bases). The CDR3 covers 14 residues. Trimming removed 3 bases from V and 10 bases from J, with 13 bases in between. CDR1 is SNHLY, CDR2 FYNNEI, per germline. CDR3: CASSDRGRGSPLHF. In nucleotides, the CDR3 is TGTGCCAGCAGTGACAGGGGACGAGGGTCACCCCTCCACTTT.

There are a few counts of this clonotype. The V call is TRBV5-1, the J call TRBJ1-4; possible D gene TRBD1, 6 bases. V lost 3 bases and J lost 4, with 10 bases in between. This CDR3 contains 14 residues. The germline V gene encodes CDR1 SGHRS and CDR2 YFSETQ. CDR3 DNA sequence: TGCGCCAGCAGCTCGGGACACGTTAATGAAAAACTGTTTTTT. Translating gives CASSSGHVNEKLFF.

This clonotype was detected ten times or more. The V call is TRBV7-2, the J call TRBJ2-3; D gene unclear. The CDR3 is made up of 16 amino acids. Deletions cut 3 bases from V and 5 bases from J, with 18 bases between. Germline V gives CDR1 SGHTA, CDR2 FQGNSA. CDR3 coding DNA: TGTGCCAGCAGCTTCGCAGCCGGCACCAGACAAGATACGCAGTATTTT. This translates into CASSFAAGTRQDTQYF.

Ten or more counts support this clonotype. The chain links TRBV7-2 to TRBJ1-1, with TRBD1 as a possible D gene (6 bases). V lost 1 base and J 9 bases, leaving 12 bases between the germline ends. CDR1 and CDR2 from the germline V gene are SGHTA and FQGNSA. The CDR3 totals 13 residues. CDR3 DNA: TGTGCCAGCAGCTTAGGCTGGGGGGGCCAAGCTTTCTTT. The encoded protein is CASSLGWGGQAFF.

The rearrangement uses TRBV5-6 and TRBJ2-5; D uncertain. The CDR3 contains 14 residues. V was trimmed by 2 bases and J by 2 bases, leaving 10 bases between them. Germline V CDR1 and CDR2: SGHDT, YYEEEE. The CDR3: CASSFVEVQETQYF. Here the CDR3 DNA reads TGTGCCAGCAGCTTCGTAGAGGTTCAAGAGACCCAGTACTTC.

This clonotype has ten or more counts. The chain is built from TRBV9 and TRBJ1-2, with TRBD1 matching 12 bases. With 4 bases clipped from V and 8 bases from J, the junction kept 12 bases outside the gene matches. This CDR3 region has 16 residues. Looked up from germline, CDR1 is SGDLS and CDR2 is YYNGEE. CDR3 sequence reads: CASSSRPGTGGRGYTF. Written as DNA, the CDR3 is TGTGCCAGCAGCTCGCGTCCCGGGACAGGGGGCAGGGGCTACACCTTC.

This clonotype was seen a few times. The chain joins TRBV6-1 to TRBJ2-3; no reliable D call. V was shortened by 5 bases and J by 3 bases, with 15 bases between the two germline ends. CDR1 and CDR2 from the germline V gene are MNHNS and SASEGT. The CDR3 spans 15 residues. As DNA, the CDR3 is TGTGCCAGCAGTTATTCATCCGTGGGGACAGATACGCAGTATTTT. Amino acids: CASSYSSVGTDTQYF.

There are a few counts of this clonotype. The rearrangement links TRBV12-3 or TRBV12-4 to TRBJ1-3, with 9 bases lining up with TRBD1. The V gene end was trimmed by 5 bases and the J gene end by 4 bases; junction bases not matched to a gene: 6. The CDR3 loop spans 15 amino acids. The CDR3 sequence: CASSLSGTGGNTIYF. DNA of the CDR3: TGTGCCAGCAGTCTATCCGGGACAGGGGGAAACACCATATATTTT.

This clonotype was detected only a few times. This chain links TRBV2 with TRBJ1-2; D is undetermined. CDR1 SNHLY and CDR2 FYNNEI come from the germline V gene. CDR3 length: 13 amino acids. V was clipped by 4 bases and J by 8 bases, with 14 bases between them. CDR3: CASSAELVGGYTF. Here the CDR3 DNA reads TGTGCCAGCAGTGCGGAACTGGTGGGAGGCTACACCTTC.

This clonotype showed up many times. This chain uses TRBV5-1 with TRBJ2-3, with unresolved D. The V gene lost 2 bases and the J gene lost 4 bases, with 17 bases spanning the gap. CDR1 is SGHRS, CDR2 YFSETQ, per germline. This CDR3 region has 16 residues. Written as DNA, the CDR3 is TGCGCCAGCAGCTTTAACAAACCCACAAACGCAGATACGCAGTATTTT. It codes for CASSFNKPTNADTQYF.

This clonotype showed up just a few times. This chain connects TRBV2 to TRBJ1-3; TRBD1 is a possible D gene (5 bases). Per germline, CDR1 SNHLY and CDR2 FYNNEI. The CDR3 runs 15 residues. Trimming took 0 bases from V and 5 from J, leaving 11 bases between them. In nucleotides, the CDR3 is TGTGCCAGCAGTGAAGCAGGGGTTGGAAGAAACACCATATATTTT. As protein: CASSEAGVGRNTIYF.

This clonotype was recorded at least ten times. The chain has TRBV6-1 and TRBJ2-7; D gene unclear. The CDR3 consists of 12 residues. The V gene's germline CDR1 is MNHNS and CDR2 SASEGT. V lost 5 bases and J 7 bases, leaving 12 bases between the germline ends. The CDR3 spells CASSRLNEEQYF. CDR3 DNA: TGTGCCAGCAGTCGTCTAAACGAGGAGCAGTACTTC.

In this sample, this clonotype turned up many times. This chain joins TRBV7-2 and TRBJ1-6, with 10 nucleotides matching TRBD1. Germline V gene sequence: CDR1 SGHTA, CDR2 FQGNSA. V gave up 4 bases and J gave up 10 bases; unmatched junction bases: 10. The CDR3 runs to 16 residues. The CDR3 sequence: CASSSDPGQGRSPLHF. The CDR3 DNA sequence: TGTGCCAGCAGCTCGGACCCGGGACAGGGGAGGTCACCCCTCCACTTT.